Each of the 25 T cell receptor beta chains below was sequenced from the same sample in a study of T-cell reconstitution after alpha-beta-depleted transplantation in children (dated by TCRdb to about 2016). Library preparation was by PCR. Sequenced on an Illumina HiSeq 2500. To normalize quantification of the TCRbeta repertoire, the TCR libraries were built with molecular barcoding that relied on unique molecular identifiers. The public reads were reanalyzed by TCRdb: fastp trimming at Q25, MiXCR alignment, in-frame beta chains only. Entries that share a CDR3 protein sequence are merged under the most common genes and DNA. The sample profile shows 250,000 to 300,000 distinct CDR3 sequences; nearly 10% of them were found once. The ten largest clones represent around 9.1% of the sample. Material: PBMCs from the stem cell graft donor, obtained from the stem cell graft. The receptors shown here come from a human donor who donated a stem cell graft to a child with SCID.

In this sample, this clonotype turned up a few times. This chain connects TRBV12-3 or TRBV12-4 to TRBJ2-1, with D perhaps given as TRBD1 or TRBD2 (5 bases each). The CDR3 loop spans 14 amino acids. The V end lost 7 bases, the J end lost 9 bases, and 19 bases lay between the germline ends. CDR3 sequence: CASISGTPLGEQFF. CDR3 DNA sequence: TGTGCCAGCATCTCGGGGACCCCACTGGGTGAGCAGTTCTTC.

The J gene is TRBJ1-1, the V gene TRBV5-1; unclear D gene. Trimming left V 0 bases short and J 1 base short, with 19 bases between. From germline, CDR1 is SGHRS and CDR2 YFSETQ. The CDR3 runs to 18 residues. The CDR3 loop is CASSLGVREGLRNTEAFF. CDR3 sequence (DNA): TGCGCCAGCAGCTTGGGGGTCCGCGAGGGTCTGAGGAACACTGAAGCTTTCTTT. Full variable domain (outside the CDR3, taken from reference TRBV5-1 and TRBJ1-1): KAGVTQTPRYLIKTRGQQVTLSCSPISGHRSVSWYQQTPGQGLQFLFEYFSETQRNKGNFPGRFSGRQFSNSRSEMNVSTLELGDSALYLCASSLGVREGLRNTEAFFGQGTRLTVV.

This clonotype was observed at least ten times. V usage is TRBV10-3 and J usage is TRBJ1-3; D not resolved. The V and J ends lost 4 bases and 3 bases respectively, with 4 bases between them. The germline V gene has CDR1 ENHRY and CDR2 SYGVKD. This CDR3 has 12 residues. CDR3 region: CAISGGGNTIYF. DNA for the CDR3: TGTGCCATCAGTGGAGGTGGAAACACCATATATTTT.

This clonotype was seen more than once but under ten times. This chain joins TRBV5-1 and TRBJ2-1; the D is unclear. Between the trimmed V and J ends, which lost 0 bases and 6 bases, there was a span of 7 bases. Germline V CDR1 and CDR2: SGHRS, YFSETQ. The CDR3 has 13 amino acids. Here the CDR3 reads CASSLVPGNEQFF. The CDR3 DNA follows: TGCGCCAGCAGCTTGGTCCCTGGCAATGAGCAGTTCTTC.

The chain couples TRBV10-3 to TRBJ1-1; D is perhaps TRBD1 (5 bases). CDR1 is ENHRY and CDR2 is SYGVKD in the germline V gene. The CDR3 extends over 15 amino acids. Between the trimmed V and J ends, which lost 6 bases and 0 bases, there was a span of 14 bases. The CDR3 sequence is CAIRDSGGMNTEAFF. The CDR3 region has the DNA TGTGCCATCAGGGACTCCGGGGGAATGAACACTGAAGCTTTCTTT.

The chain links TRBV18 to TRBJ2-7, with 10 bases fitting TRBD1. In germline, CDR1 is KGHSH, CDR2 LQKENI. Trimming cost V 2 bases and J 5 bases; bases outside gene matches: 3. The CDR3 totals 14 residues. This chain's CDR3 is CASSPTTGGHEQYF. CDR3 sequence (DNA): TGTGCCAGCTCACCAACGACAGGGGGCCACGAGCAGTACTTC.

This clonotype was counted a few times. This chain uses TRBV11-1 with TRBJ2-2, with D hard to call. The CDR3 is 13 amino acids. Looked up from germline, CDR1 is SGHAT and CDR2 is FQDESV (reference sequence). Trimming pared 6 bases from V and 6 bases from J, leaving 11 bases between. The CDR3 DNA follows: TGTGCCAGCAGACCAACAGATGCCGGGGAGCTGTTTTTT. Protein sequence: CASRPTDAGELFF.

The CDR3 reads CASTVDGDEQFF. The CDR3 DNA follows: TGTGCCAGCACAGTGGACGGGGATGAGCAGTTCTTC. V usage is TRBV12-3 or TRBV12-4 and J usage is TRBJ2-1, with D tentatively TRBD2 (5 bases). V lost 7 bases and J 8 bases, leaving 12 bases between the germline ends. The length of the CDR3 is 12 residues.

CDR3 sequence (DNA): TGTGCCAGTAATCGGATGGGCTCAGATACGCAGTATTTT. Translating it yields CASNRMGSDTQYF. V gene TRBV7-6 combines with J gene TRBJ2-3; D is ambiguous. The CDR3 extends over 13 amino acids. Germline CDR1 SGHVS, CDR2 FNYEAQ. V was shortened by 9 bases and J by 4 bases, with 14 bases between the two germline ends.

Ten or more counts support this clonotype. The CDR3 sequence is CATSDGNTEAFF. In nucleotides, the CDR3 is TGTGCCACCAGTGATGGAAACACTGAAGCTTTCTTT. The chain combines TRBV24-1 with TRBJ1-1; no definite D call. Looked up from germline, CDR1 is KGHDR and CDR2 is SFDVKD. The CDR3 runs 12 residues. Deletions cut 3 bases from V and 2 bases from J, with 3 bases between.

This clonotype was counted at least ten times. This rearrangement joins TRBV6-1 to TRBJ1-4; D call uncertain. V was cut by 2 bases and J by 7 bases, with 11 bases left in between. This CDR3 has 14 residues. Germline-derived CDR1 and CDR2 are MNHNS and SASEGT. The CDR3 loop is CASSEWSSPEKLFF. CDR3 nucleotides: TGTGCCAGCAGTGAATGGTCCAGCCCTGAAAAACTGTTTTTT.

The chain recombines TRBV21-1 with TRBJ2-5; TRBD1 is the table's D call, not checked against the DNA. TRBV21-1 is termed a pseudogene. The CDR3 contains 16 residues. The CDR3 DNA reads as TGTGCCAGCAGCAAAGAATCAAGGCGGGGGCAAGAGACCCAGTACTTC. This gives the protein CASSKESRRGQETQYF.

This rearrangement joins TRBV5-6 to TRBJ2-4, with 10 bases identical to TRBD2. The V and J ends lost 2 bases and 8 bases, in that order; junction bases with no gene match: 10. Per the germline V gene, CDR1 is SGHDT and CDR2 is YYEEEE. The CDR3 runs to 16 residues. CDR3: CASSFHSSGGYYIQYF. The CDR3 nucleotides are TGTGCCAGCAGCTTTCATTCTAGCGGGGGTTACTACATTCAGTACTTC. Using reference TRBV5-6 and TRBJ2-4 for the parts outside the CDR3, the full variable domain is DAGVTQSPTHLIKTRGQQVTLRCSPKSGHDTVSWYQQALGQGPQFIFQYYEEEERQRGNFPDRFSGHQFPNYSSELNVNALLLGDSALYLCASSFHSSGGYYIQYFGAGTRLSVL.

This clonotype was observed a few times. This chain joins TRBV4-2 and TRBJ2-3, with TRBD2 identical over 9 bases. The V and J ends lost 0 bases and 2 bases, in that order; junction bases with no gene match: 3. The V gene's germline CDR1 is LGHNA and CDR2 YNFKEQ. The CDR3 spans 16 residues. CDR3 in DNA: TGTGCCAGCAGCCAAGATCGCGGGGGGGACACAGATACGCAGTATTTT. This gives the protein CASSQDRGGDTDTQYF.

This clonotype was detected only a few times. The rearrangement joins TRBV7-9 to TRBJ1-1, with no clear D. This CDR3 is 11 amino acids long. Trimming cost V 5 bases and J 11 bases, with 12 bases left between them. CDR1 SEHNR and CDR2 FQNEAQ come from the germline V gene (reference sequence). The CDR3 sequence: CASSKASWAFF. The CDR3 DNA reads TGTGCCAGCAGCAAGGCTAGTTGGGCTTTCTTT.

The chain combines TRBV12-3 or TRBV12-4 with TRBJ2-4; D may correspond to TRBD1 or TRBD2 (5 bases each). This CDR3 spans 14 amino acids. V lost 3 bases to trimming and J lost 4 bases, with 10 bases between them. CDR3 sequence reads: CASSLRAGKNIQYF. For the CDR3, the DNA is TGTGCCAGCAGTTTGCGGGCAGGGAAAAACATTCAGTACTTC.

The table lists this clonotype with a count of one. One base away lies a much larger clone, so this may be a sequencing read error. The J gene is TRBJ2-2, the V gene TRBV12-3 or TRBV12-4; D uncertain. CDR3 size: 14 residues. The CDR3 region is CASRLEPNTGELFF. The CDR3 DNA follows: TGTGCCAGCAGATTAGAACCAAACACCGGGGAGCTGTTTTTT.

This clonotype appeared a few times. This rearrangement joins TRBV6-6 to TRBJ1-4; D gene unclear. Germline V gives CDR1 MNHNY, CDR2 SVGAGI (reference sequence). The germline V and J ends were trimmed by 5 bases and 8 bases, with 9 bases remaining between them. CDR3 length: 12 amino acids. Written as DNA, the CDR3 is TGTGCCAGCAGTCCCCGTAGGGAAAAACTGTTTTTT. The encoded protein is CASSPRREKLFF.

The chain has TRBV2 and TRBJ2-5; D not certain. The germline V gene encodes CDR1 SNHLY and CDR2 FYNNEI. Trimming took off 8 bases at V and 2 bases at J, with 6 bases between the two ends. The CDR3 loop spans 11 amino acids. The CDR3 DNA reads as TGTGCCAGCCCGGAGCAAGAGACCCAGTACTTC. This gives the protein CASPEQETQYF.

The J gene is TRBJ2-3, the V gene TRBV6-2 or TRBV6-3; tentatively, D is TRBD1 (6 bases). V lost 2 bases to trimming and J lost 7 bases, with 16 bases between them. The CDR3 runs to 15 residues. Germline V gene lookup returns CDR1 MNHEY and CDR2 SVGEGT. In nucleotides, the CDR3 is TGTGCCAGCAGTTACGCGGGCAGGGGCATGCATACGCAGTATTTT. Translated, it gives CASSYAGRGMHTQYF.

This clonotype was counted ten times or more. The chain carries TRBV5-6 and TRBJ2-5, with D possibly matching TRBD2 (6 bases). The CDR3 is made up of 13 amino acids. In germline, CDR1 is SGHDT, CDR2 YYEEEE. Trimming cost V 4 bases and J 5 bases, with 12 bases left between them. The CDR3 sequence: CASSPPSEETQYF. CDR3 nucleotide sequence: TGTGCCAGCAGCCCCCCTAGCGAGGAGACCCAGTACTTC.

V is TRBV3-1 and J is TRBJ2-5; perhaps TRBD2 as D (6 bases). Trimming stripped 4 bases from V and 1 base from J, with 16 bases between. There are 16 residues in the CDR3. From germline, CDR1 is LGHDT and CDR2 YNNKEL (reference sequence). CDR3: CASSRSITSTQETQYF. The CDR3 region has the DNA TGTGCCAGCAGCCGATCCATTACTAGCACCCAAGAGACCCAGTACTTC.

The CDR3 DNA reads as TGCAGTGCTAGGTGGGGGGGCGAGAAGCCTGAAGCTTTCTTT. This encodes CSARWGGEKPEAFF. V gene TRBV20-1 combines with J gene TRBJ1-1, with D possibly being TRBD1 (6 bases). The CDR3 loop spans 14 amino acids. Germline V CDR1 and CDR2: DFQATT, SNEGSKA (reference sequence). Trimming shortened V by 3 bases and J by 6 bases, and 17 bases separated the two germline ends.

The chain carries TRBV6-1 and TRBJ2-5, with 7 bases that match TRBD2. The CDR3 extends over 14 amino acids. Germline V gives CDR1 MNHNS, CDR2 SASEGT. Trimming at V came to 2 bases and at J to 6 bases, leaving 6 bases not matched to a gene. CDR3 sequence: CASSEYEGGQTQYF. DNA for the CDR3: TGTGCCAGCAGTGAATATGAGGGAGGGCAGACCCAGTACTTC.

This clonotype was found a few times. The CDR3 reads CASSPRGAGGGTDTQYF. In nucleotides, the CDR3 is TGTGCCAGCTCCCCAAGAGGGGCCGGGGGTGGCACAGATACGCAGTATTTT. The chain couples TRBV18 to TRBJ2-3, with TRBD2 as a possible D gene (6 bases). Deletions cut 6 bases from V and 1 base from J, with 20 bases between. Germline assignment: CDR1 KGHSH and CDR2 LQKENI. The CDR3 has 17 amino acids.